This T cell receptor beta chain appears in the sequencing data of a study of T-cell memory formation after mild COVID-19 listed by TCRdb under 2021. Some background on the complete study: TCR sequence clusters from the two donors were found to be largely donor specific. In a couple of donors, T-cell clones that expanded and contracted after mild COVID-19 were tracked by sequencing TCRalpha and TCRbeta repertoires over time. The cohort was made up of two young adult volunteers, one female and one male, who were previously healthy. Findings and caveats that apply to the study as a whole: Some responding clones were found in pre-infection memory, which suggests that pre-existing cross-reactive memory T cells took part in the SARS-CoV-2 response. The study included only two mild cases, and larger cohorts that include severe cases with pre-infection samples were judged to be necessary. Clones that contracted from day 15 to 85 showed balanced CD4/CD8 phenotypes, whereas a second wave of clones that expanded from day 15 to 37 leaned towards CD4+. Contracting CD4+ clones were located mainly in the CM and EM memory subsets, whereas CD8+ clones were found to be enriched in EMRA. SARS-CoV-2 specificity of the second-wave clones peaking on day 37 was not confirmed.

Ficoll-Paque density gradient centrifugation was the method used to isolate PBMCs. Sequenced on an Illumina NovaSeq 6000. TCRalpha and TCRbeta cDNA libraries were constructed by 5'RACE with constant-segment primers, with sample barcodes and unique molecular identifiers being introduced. RNA was extracted from every sample with Trizol reagent. Library amplification was performed in two PCR steps, and a second sample barcode and Illumina TruSeq adapters were introduced in the second step. Sequencing of the libraries was done on an Illumina NovaSeq, producing 2 x 150 bp paired-end reads. The authors' pipeline ran thus. With migec v1.2.7, reads were demultiplexed and then collapsed into UMI-guided consensus sequences. Using mixcr v2.1.11, the UMI consensuses were aligned to TRA and TRB V and J templates and assembled into clonotypes. Clonotypes were classified as expanded or contracted when called significant by both edgeR and NoisET, with noise models trained on biological replicates. edgeR calls used a false discovery rate-adjusted p below 0.01 and a log2 fold-change threshold of 1. As an exploratory analysis of dynamics, PCA with hierarchical clustering was applied to max-normalized trajectories of the 1000 most abundant clonotypes. Separately sequenced CD4+ and CD8+ repertoires were used to assign a CD4 or CD8 phenotype to each responding clone. Using fastp at Q25 and MiXCR, TCRdb reprocessed the public reads and kept productive beta chains. Each CDR3 protein gets just one entry, which takes the most common genes and DNA from the rows behind it. These V and J calls originate from TCRdb's pipeline instead of the authors' own analysis. The sample data list about 320,000 distinct CDR3 sequences, and more than 13% of these were observed just once. Of the sample, roughly 21% is held by the ten largest clones.

Counted from cysteine to phenylalanine, this CDR3 has 14 amino acids. Only the CDR3 DNA stays, 42 bases, in frame from base 1. Taken from the germline V gene, the CDR1 and CDR2 loops are SQVTM and ANQGSEA. This clonotype was seen a single time. The clone's antigen remains unknown. A read error may account for a junction end that differs from germline. The sequenced material came from PBMCs or a T cell subset sorted from them (not recorded which). The clonotype comes from a man in his late teens or twenties who had mild COVID-19 (a few samples of this study predate the infection). The sample titles of this study are shuffled in the database, so cell type and time point are left out; the donor was told from shared clones. The rearranged chain carries TRBV29-1 and TRBJ2-2; TRBD1 is a weak D gene call, 6 bases matching. The CDR3 region reads CRVAGQLNTGELFF. The DNA is as follows: TGCAGAGTTGCAGGACAGCTTAACACCGGGGAGCTGTTTTTT.